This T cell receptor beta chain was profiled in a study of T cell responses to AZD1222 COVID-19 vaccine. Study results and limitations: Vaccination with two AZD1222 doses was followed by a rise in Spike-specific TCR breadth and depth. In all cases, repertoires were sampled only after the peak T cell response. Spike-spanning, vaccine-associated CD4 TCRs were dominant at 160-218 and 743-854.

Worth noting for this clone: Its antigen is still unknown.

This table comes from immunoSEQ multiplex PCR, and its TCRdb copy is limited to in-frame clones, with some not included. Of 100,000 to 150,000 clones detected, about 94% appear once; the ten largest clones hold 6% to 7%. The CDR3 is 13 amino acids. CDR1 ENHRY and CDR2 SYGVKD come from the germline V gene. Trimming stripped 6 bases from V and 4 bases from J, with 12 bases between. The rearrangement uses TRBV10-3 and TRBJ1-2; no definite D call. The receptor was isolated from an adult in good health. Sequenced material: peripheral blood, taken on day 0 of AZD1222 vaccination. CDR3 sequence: CAISQDPGYGYTF. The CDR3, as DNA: TGTGCCATCAGCCAAGACCCAGGCTATGGCTACACCTTC.